Presented here are 11 T cell receptor beta chains from one specimen sequenced in a study of blood T cell repertoires in COVID-19. Sequenced by immunoSEQ multiplex PCR; TCRdb stores in-frame clones only, minus some. The sample holds some 450,000 clones, around 90% seen once. The source material was peripheral blood. Every receptor here comes from a man younger than 35 with COVID-19, enrolled during active disease.

The CDR3 reads CASSLRGNAGNTIYF. CDR3 nucleotide sequence: TGTGCCAGCAGCCTCCGGGGGAATGCTGGAAACACCATATATTTT. The chain joins TRBV14 to TRBJ1-3; the D gene is possibly TRBD1 (5 bases). There are 15 residues in the CDR3. CDR1 SGHDN and CDR2 FVKESK come from the germline V gene. V was pared by 4 bases and J by 2 bases, with 12 bases between.

The gene calls are TRBV24-1 and TRBJ1-4, with 10 bases identical to TRBD1. The CDR3 runs 13 residues. V was clipped by 4 bases and J by 12 bases; unmatched bases: 4. Germline lookup yields CDR1 KGHDR and CDR2 SFDVKD. CDR3 nucleotides: TGTGCCACCAGTGAGGAAGGGACAGGGGAACTGTTTTTT. Its translation: CATSEEGTGELFF.

The V gene is TRBV7-2, the J gene TRBJ2-2; D unresolved. V was trimmed by 5 bases and J by 9 bases, leaving 10 bases between them. This CDR3 has 12 amino acids. Looked up from germline, CDR1 is SGHTA and CDR2 is FQGNSA. The CDR3: CASSLRSRELFF. The DNA of the CDR3 is TGTGCCAGCAGCCTCCGTTCTAGGGAGCTGTTTTTT.

V and J are TRBV7-2 and TRBJ2-1; D is possibly TRBD1 (6 bases). Germline lookup yields CDR1 SGHTA and CDR2 FQGNSA. The CDR3 sequence is 14 residues long. Between the trimmed V and J ends, which lost 6 bases and 4 bases, there was a span of 13 bases. In DNA, the CDR3 is TGTGCCAGCAGTTCCGGACAGATTTACAATGAGCAGTTCTTC. Protein sequence: CASSSGQIYNEQFF.

This chain uses TRBV4-1 with TRBJ2-2, with 9 bases aligning to TRBD2. With V trimmed by 1 base and J by 0 bases, 9 bases remained unmatched. Looked up from germline, CDR1 is MGHRA and CDR2 is YSYEKL. This CDR3 is built from 19 residues. DNA of the CDR3: TGCGCCAGCAGCCAAGTGACACTAGCGGGCCTCACGAACACCGGGGAGCTGTTTTTT. Amino acids: CASSQVTLAGLTNTGELFF.

V and J are TRBV9 and TRBJ2-2; D might be TRBD1 (5 bases). The CDR3 length is 16 residues. V was trimmed by 0 bases and J by 7 bases, leaving 16 bases between them. Germline loops: CDR1 SGDLS, CDR2 YYNGEE. This chain's CDR3 is CASSVGQPNFSGELFF. The CDR3 coding sequence is TGTGCCAGCAGCGTAGGACAGCCGAACTTCAGCGGGGAGCTGTTTTTT.

This chain uses TRBV19 with TRBJ1-4; D not certain. Germline loops: CDR1 LNHDA, CDR2 SQIVND (reference sequence). Trimming left V 5 bases short and J 7 bases short, with 11 bases between. The CDR3 covers 13 residues. CDR3 coding DNA: TGTGCCAGTAGTGGAGGTTACGGTGAAAAACTGTTTTTT. Its protein product is CASSGGYGEKLFF.

This clone was recorded a few times. This rearrangement joins TRBV27 to TRBJ2-7; 8 positions agree with TRBD2. The CDR3 totals 14 residues. Trimming removed 2 bases from V and 5 bases from J; junction bases left unmatched: 5. CDR1 and CDR2 (germline): MNHEY, SMNVEV (reference sequence). CDR3 residues: CASSLAAGGHEQYF. The CDR3 DNA is TGTGCCAGCAGTTTAGCGGCGGGGGGCCACGAGCAGTACTTC.

The chain combines TRBV4-1 with TRBJ1-1, with 7 bases aligning to TRBD1. Trimming cost V 0 bases and J 8 bases; bases outside gene matches: 9. CDR3 size: 15 residues. CDR1 is MGHRA, CDR2 YSYEKL, per germline. CDR3: CASSQDIAGGREAFF. CDR3 nucleotide sequence: TGCGCCAGCAGCCAAGATATCGCAGGGGGTCGGGAAGCTTTCTTT.

The chain couples TRBV5-6 to TRBJ2-1, with 9 bases fitting TRBD1. The CDR3 extends over 15 amino acids. Unmatched junction bases numbered 3, after V lost 4 bases and J lost 1 base. Per germline, CDR1 SGHDT and CDR2 YYEEEE. The CDR3 protein is CASSRTGESYNEQFF. CDR3 coding DNA: TGTGCCAGCAGCCGGACAGGGGAATCCTACAATGAGCAGTTCTTC.

V usage is TRBV5-1 and J usage is TRBJ2-5; 11 nucleotides line up with TRBD2. The CDR3 covers 16 residues. The germline CDR1 and CDR2 sequences are SGHRS and YFSETQ. J was trimmed by 6 bases and V by 4 bases; bases with no gene match: 11. CDR3 in amino acids: CASSPSPTSGTKTQYF. The CDR3 nucleotides are TGCGCCAGCAGCCCCTCCCCGACTAGCGGGACAAAGACCCAGTACTTC.